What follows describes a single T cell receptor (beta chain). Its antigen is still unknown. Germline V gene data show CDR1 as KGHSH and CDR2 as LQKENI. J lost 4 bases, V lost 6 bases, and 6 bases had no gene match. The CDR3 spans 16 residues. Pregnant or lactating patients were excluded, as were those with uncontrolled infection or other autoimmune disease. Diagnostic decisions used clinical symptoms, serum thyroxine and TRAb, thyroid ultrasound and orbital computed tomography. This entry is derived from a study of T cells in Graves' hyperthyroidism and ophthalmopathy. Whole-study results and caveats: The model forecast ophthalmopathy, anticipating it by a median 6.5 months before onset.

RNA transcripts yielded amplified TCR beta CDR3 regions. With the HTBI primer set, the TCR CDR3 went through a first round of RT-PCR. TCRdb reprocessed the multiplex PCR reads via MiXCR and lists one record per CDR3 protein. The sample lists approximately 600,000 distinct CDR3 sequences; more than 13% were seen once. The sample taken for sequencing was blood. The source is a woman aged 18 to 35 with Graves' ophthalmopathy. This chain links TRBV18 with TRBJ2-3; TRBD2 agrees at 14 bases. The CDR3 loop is CASSTRGLAGADTQYF. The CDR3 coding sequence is TGTGCCAGCTCGACAAGGGGACTAGCGGGAGCAGATACGCAGTATTTT.